This TCR beta chain was recovered during a study of T cells in Graves' hyperthyroidism and ophthalmopathy. About the research overall: Initial diagnosis, before any treatment, was when peripheral blood was collected. Study-level points and caveats: It was a median about 7.1 months before onset that the model predicted ophthalmopathy. Most thyroid-expanded clonotypes above 0.001 were also found in blood.

Germline lookup yields CDR1 MGHDK and CDR2 SYGVNS. V shed 3 bases, J shed 2 bases, and the junction held 8 bases outside the gene matches. This CDR3 contains 18 residues. TCR beta CDR3 region amplification was performed from RNA transcripts. The study used the HTBI primer set for a first-round RT-PCR of the TCR CDR3. TCRdb re-derived calls from the multiplex PCR reads in MiXCR, one entry per CDR3 protein. The sample consists of 360,000 or so distinct CDR3 sequences, approximately 14% of them appearing once. Regarding this clonotype: Its target is not known.

The study left out patients who had uncontrolled infection, other autoimmune disease, pregnancy or lactation. V usage is TRBV25-1 and J usage is TRBJ2-5; TRBD2 matches 14 bases. Sample: blood. This clonotype was obtained from a woman aged 55-69 years with Graves' ophthalmopathy. This CDR3 reads CASSDSGLAGGLQETQYF. Here the CDR3 DNA reads TGTGCCAGCAGTGATTCCGGACTAGCGGGAGGATTACAAGAGACCCAGTACTTC.